This T cell receptor beta chain was sequenced for a study of blood T cells in healthy people across ages. General observations from the study: Per million T cells, the diversity of TCR beta decreased roughly linearly as age advanced.

It was with a sample-barcoded 5' primer and a J-beta primer mix that a second PCR of about 6 to 12 cycles was run. Each of the cDNA molecules was tagged by a template-switch adaptor with 12 random nucleotides. TCRdb used MiXCR to reprocess the 5' RACE reads, holding one entry per CDR3 protein. The sample has 700,000 to 850,000 distinct CDR3 sequences; about 55% are singletons. CDR1 SGHTA and CDR2 FQGNSA come from the germline V gene. With 6 bases clipped from V and 4 bases from J, the junction kept 8 bases outside the gene matches. The CDR3 sequence is 14 residues long. This clonotype was recorded a few times. The target antigen is unknown.

The chain combines TRBV7-2 with TRBJ1-1; 7 bases align to TRBD1. This clonotype originated in a man older than 75 in good health. The sample consisted of blood. The CDR3 region is CASSLQGSGTEAFF. The CDR3, as DNA: TGTGCCAGCAGTTTACAGGGGTCGGGCACTGAAGCTTTCTTT.